This T cell receptor (beta chain) came from a study of blood T cell repertoires in COVID-19. Study summary: Sources were T cells, B-cell-depleted T cells, or PBMCs; the material itself was cDNA or gDNA.

Original processing methods: How many nucleated cells were present was estimated from reference gene primer amplification. The method was immunoSEQ multiplex PCR; TCRdb's version includes in-frame clones alone and lacks a portion of them. V and J calls plus clone size are reproduced from that table; the DNA served to infer D and trimming. The sample yields 250,000 to 300,000 clones, roughly 89% seen once. The CDR3 spans 16 residues. Germline V gene lookup returns CDR1 MNHEY and CDR2 SVGAGI. The germline V and J ends were trimmed by 0 bases and 2 bases, with 14 bases remaining between them. Sequenced: peripheral blood. The chain uses TRBV6-5 and TRBJ2-7; D gene ambiguous. This clonotype was sampled from a man in his forties with acute or convalescent COVID-19. The CDR3 loop is CASSYSAPRFTYEQYF. The DNA of the CDR3 is TGTGCCAGCAGTTACTCGGCTCCACGATTTACCTACGAGCAGTACTTC.